Here is one TCR beta chain with its context. Its antigen is currently unknown. The data derive from a study of cytomegalovirus exposure and HLA in healthy donors. Germline V gene data show CDR1 as MNHEY and CDR2 as SMNVEV (reference sequence). With V trimmed by 3 bases and J by 0 bases, 2 bases remained unmatched. The CDR3 spans 15 residues. Nominally healthy donors provided the samples, though records likely missed some immune exposures. A multiplex PCR was run with 60 Vbeta primers and 13 Jbeta primers. Only in-frame clones appear in the TCRdb table, and some are missing; sequencing was by immunoSEQ multiplex PCR. The sample includes 150,000 to 200,000 clones, approximately 86% seen only once; the top ten take approximately 1.9%. Findings and limits, study-wide: As a later analysis showed, several of the most significant clusters appeared to be linked to common viral pathogens.

The chain combines TRBV27 with TRBJ2-3, with 8 bases lining up with TRBD2. What was sequenced was PBMCs. This clonotype was sampled from a woman between 18 and 29 years old in good health and CMV-seronegative. The CDR3 region has the DNA TGTGCCAGCAGTTTTAGCGGGACTAGCACAGATACGCAGTATTTT. It translates to CASSFSGTSTDTQYF.